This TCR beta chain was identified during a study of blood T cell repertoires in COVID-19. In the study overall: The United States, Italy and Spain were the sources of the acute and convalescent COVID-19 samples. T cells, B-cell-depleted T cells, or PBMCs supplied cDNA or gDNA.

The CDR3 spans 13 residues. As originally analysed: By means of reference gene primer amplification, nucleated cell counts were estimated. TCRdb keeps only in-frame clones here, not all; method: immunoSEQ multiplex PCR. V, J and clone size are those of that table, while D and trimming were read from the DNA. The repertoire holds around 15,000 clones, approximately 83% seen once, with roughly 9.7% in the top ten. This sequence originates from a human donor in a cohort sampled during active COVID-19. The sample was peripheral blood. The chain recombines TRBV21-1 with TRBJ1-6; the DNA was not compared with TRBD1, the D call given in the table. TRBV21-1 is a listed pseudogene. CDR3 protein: CASSPGQGAPLHF. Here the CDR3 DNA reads TGTGCCAGCAGTCCCGGACAGGGCGCACCCCTCCACTTT.